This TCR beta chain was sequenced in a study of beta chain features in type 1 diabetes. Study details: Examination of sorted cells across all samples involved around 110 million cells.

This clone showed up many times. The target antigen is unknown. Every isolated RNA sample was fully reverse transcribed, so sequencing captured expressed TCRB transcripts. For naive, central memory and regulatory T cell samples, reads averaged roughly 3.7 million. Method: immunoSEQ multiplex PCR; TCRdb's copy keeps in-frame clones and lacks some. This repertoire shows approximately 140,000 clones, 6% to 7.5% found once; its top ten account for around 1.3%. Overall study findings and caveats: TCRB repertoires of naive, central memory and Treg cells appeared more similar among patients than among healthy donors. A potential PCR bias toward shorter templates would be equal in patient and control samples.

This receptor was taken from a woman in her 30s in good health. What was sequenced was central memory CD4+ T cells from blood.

CDR3 region: CASSPREMDEQYF. The CDR3, as DNA: TGTGCCAGCTCACCGCGGGAGATGGACGAGCAGTACTTC. The rearrangement joins TRBV18 to TRBJ2-7; 7 bases match TRBD2. V was pared by 3 bases and J by 5 bases, with 4 bases of the junction left unmatched. The germline CDR1 and CDR2 sequences are KGHSH and LQKENI. The CDR3 spans 13 residues.